The TCR beta chain under discussion was sequenced for a study of low-dose radiotherapy and immunotherapy resistance in tumors. Overall study context: Treatment consisted of nivolumab 240 mg every two weeks and ipilimumab 1 mg/kg every six weeks, given intravenously to patients. Intravenous cyclophosphamide 200 mg/m2 was given every two weeks, one day before radiation and immunotherapy.

Time point in this sample: before trial treatment. CDR1 and CDR2 from the germline V gene are DFQATT and SNEGSKA (reference sequence). V shed 1 base and J shed 3 bases, with 9 bases lying between them. The CDR3 length is 14 residues. Primers targeting TRAV and TRBV primed first-strand cDNA, covering alpha and beta chains. TCRs underwent 20 PCR cycles of amplification with a constant-region primer and V-primer adapter. Each CDR3 protein is one row after TCRdb ran MiXCR on the reads. Of 65,000 to 95,000 distinct CDR3 sequences listed, under 20% are singletons. This clonotype was counted at least ten times.

The material sequenced was PBMCs, taken before treatment. J is TRBJ1-4 and V is TRBV20-1; D is ambiguous. The sequence was obtained from a male donor with prostate cancer. This chain's CDR3 is CSARVSRPNEKLFF. The CDR3 DNA sequence: TGCAGTGCTAGAGTAAGCCGCCCTAATGAAAAACTGTTTTTT.